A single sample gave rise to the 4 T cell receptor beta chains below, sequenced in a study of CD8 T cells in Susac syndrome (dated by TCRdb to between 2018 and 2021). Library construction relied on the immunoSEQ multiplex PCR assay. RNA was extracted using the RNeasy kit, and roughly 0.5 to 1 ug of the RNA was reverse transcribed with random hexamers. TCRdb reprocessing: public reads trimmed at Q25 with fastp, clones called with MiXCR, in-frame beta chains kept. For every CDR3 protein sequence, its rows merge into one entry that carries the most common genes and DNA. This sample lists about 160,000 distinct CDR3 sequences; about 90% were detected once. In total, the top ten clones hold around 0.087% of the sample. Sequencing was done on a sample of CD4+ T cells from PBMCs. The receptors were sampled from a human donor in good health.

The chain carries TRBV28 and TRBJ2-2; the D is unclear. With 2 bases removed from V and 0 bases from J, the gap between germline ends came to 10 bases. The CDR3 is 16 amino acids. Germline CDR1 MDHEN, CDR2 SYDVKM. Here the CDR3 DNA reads TGTGCCAGCAGTTTACCCCCAGGAGCGAACACCGGGGAGCTGTTTTTT. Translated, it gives CASSLPPGANTGELFF.

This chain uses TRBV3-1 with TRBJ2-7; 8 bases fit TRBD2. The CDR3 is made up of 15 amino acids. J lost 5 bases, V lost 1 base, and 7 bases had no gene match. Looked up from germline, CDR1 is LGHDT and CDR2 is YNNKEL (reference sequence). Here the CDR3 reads CASSQGSLAGNEQYF. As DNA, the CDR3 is TGTGCCAGCAGCCAAGGATCTCTAGCGGGTAACGAGCAGTACTTC.

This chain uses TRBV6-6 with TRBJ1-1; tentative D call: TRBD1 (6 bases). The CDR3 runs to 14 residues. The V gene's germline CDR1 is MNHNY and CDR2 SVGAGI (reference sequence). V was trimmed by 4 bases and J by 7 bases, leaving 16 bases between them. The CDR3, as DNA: TGTGCCAGCAGTTCCCGCGGGGGGCAGGGTGAAGCTTTCTTT. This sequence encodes CASSSRGGQGEAFF.

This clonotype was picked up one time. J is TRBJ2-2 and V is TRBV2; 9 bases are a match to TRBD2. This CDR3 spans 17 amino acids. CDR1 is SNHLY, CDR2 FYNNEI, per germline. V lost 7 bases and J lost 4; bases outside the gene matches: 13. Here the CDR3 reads CASTLGSGRPTTGELFF. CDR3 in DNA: TGTGCCAGCACCTTGGGTAGCGGGAGACCGACCACCGGGGAGCTGTTTTTT.